This T cell receptor (beta chain) was profiled in a study of T cell repertoires in cytomegalovirus infection. Study background: Shared public TCR beta signatures pointed to both CMV infection and a matching HLA type. Study observations and caveats: HLA-C-restricted CMV-specific TCR beta clonotypes prevailed in the ex vivo response. Cumulative public TCR beta family frequency identified CMV carriers with the relevant HLA.

CDR1 is SGHTA and CDR2 is FQGTGA in the germline V gene. J gave up 0 bases and V 5 bases, and 6 bases lay outside the gene matches. This CDR3 is built from 15 residues. TCRdb re-called the reads through MiXCR, storing one row per CDR3 protein. Counted here are roughly 280,000 distinct CDR3 sequences, approximately 9.2% occurring once; the ten biggest clones make up less than 15%. Comment on this clonotype: Its specificity is unknown.

The V call is TRBV7-3, the J call TRBJ1-2; 7 bases agree with TRBD1. The receptor was derived from a human donor in good health (CMV status not recorded). Some clones in this sample may be carry-over from other donors' samples. Sequencing input: PBMCs. In DNA form, the CDR3 reads TGTGCCAGCAGCCCCCAGGGACAGACTAACTATGGCTACACCTTC. Translation gives CASSPQGQTNYGYTF.